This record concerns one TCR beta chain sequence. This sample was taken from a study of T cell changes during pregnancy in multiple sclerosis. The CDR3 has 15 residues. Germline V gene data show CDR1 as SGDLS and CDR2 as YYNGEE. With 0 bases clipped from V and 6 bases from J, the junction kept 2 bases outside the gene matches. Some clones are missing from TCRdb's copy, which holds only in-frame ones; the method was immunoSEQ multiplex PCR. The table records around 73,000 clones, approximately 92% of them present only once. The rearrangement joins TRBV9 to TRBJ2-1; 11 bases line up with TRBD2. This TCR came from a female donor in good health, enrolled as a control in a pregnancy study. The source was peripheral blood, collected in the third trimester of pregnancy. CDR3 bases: TGTGCCAGCAGCGTAGTAGCGGGAGGGGGCAATGAGCAGTTCTTC. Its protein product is CASSVVAGGGNEQFF.